Reported below is one TCR beta chain. CDR1 is SNHLY and CDR2 is FYNNEI in the germline V gene. V lost 5 bases to trimming and J lost 4 bases; unmatched junction nucleotides: 7. The CDR3 extends over 14 amino acids. Libraries were prepared by immunoSEQ multiplex PCR; TCRdb keeps only in-frame clonotypes and omits some of them. The sample includes roughly 120,000 clones, about 93% of them seen just once. This specimen comes from a study of control samples from healthy donors and cancer patients. The V and J genes are TRBV2 and TRBJ1-2, with TRBD1 matching 7 bases. This clonotype originated in a man aged 50-59 years with head and neck cancer. The sequenced sample was PBMCs. CDR3 residues: CASSRQGRVYGYTF. CDR3 in DNA: TGTGCCAGCAGTCGACAGGGTCGAGTCTATGGCTACACCTTC. Variable domain in full (rest from reference TRBV2 and TRBJ1-2): EPEVTQTPSHQVTQMGQEVILRCVPISNHLYFYWYRQILGQKVEFLVSFYNNEISEKSEIFDDQFSVERPDGSNFTLKIRSTKLEDSAMYFCASSRQGRVYGYTFGSGTRLTVV.